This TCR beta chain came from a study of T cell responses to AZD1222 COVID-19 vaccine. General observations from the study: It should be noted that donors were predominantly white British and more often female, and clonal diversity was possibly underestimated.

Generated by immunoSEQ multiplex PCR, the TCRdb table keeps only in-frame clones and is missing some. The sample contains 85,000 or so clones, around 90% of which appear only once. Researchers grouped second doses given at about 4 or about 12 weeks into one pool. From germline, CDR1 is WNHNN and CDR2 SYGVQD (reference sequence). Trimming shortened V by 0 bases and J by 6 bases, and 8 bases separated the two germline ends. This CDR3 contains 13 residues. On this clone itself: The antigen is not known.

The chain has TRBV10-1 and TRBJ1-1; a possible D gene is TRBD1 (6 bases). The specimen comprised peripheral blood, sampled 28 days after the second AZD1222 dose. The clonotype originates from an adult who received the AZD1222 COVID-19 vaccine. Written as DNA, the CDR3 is TGCGCCAGCAGTGAGTCTGAGGGGGCTGAAGCTTTCTTT. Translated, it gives CASSESEGAEAFF.